This passage covers 24 T cell receptor beta chains from one sample sequenced in a study of blood T cell repertoires in COVID-19. Assay used: immunoSEQ multiplex PCR; TCRdb lists only in-frame clones, some missing. The table records some 300,000 clones, 88% of them present only once. The sequenced material came from peripheral blood. The receptors here all came from a woman younger than 45 who had recovered from COVID-19.

The CDR3 DNA is TGTGCCAGCAGCACGGACAGGGGCAACTATGGCTACACCTTC. Its protein product is CASSTDRGNYGYTF. The chain has TRBV28 and TRBJ1-2; 9 bases are a match to TRBD1. V trimming: 6 bases; J trimming: 2 bases; junction bases outside the gene matches: 4. The CDR3 length is 14 residues. CDR1 MDHEN and CDR2 SYDVKM come from the germline V gene.

J is TRBJ1-1 and V is TRBV29-1, with 9 positions matching TRBD1. CDR1 is SQVTM and CDR2 is ANQGSEA in the germline V gene. The V and J ends lost 6 bases and 3 bases, in that order; junction bases with no gene match: 2. The CDR3 totals 12 residues. The CDR3 sequence is CSVRQGDTEAFF. Here the CDR3 DNA reads TGCAGCGTCCGACAGGGGGACACTGAAGCTTTCTTT.

The chain uses TRBV14 and TRBJ2-1; 7 bases align to TRBD2. The V segment lost 5 bases and the J segment 1 base; nucleotides outside the gene matches: 8. The CDR3 is 16 residues long. Germline lookup yields CDR1 SGHDN and CDR2 FVKESK. The CDR3 region has the DNA TGTGCCAGCAGCTTATTAACGGGGGGATCCTACAATGAGCAGTTCTTC. Encoded protein: CASSLLTGGSYNEQFF.

V is TRBV5-1 and J is TRBJ2-5; D is perhaps TRBD1 (5 bases). CDR3 length: 13 amino acids. Deletions cut 4 bases from V and 2 bases from J, with 9 bases between. From germline, CDR1 is SGHRS and CDR2 YFSETQ. CDR3 amino acids: CASSTTVQETQYF. In DNA form, the CDR3 reads TGCGCCAGCAGCACGACAGTACAAGAGACCCAGTACTTC.

The chain uses TRBV30 and TRBJ2-3, with 11 bases identical to TRBD2. V dropped 6 bases and J dropped 0; count of bases not matched to a gene: 14. CDR1 and CDR2 from the germline V gene are GTSNPN and SVGIG (reference sequence). The CDR3 extends over 18 amino acids. CDR3 sequence: CACSGDARLAGSTDTQYF. CDR3 nucleotide sequence: TGTGCCTGTTCAGGGGACGCCCGACTAGCGGGGAGCACAGATACGCAGTATTTT.

This clone was seen a single time. The rearrangement links TRBV5-4 to TRBJ2-7, with TRBD2 matching over 10 bases. The CDR3 runs 17 residues. The V gene end was trimmed by 0 bases and the J gene end by 4 bases; junction bases not matched to a gene: 10. Germline V CDR1 and CDR2: SGHNT, YYREEE (reference sequence). DNA of the CDR3: TGTGCCAGCAGCTTGGCCAGCGGGGGGGTAAAAAATTACGAGCAGTACTTC. This sequence encodes CASSLASGGVKNYEQYF. The full variable domain, with the rest looked up from reference TRBV5-4 and TRBJ2-7, is ETGVTQSPTHLIKTRGQQVTLRCSSQSGHNTVSWYQQALGQGPQFIFQYYREEENGRGNFPPRFSGLQFPNYSSELNVNALELDDSALYLCASSLASGGVKNYEQYFGPGTRLTVT.

The rearrangement links TRBV4-3 to TRBJ2-1; 7 positions agree with TRBD1. V was pared by 1 base and J by 9 bases, with 6 bases of the junction left unmatched. CDR3 length equals 14 residues. Germline V lookup: CDR1 LGHNA, CDR2 YSLEER. The CDR3 DNA sequence: TGCGCCAGCAGCCAAGCGGCAGGGGGTGGTGAGCAGTTCTTC. Its translation is CASSQAAGGGEQFF.

This clone was detected a few times. The chain combines TRBV27 with TRBJ1-6, with unresolved D. The CDR3 is 16 residues long. Trimming cost V 6 bases and J 5 bases, with 17 bases left between them. Germline assignment: CDR1 MNHEY and CDR2 SMNVEV (reference sequence). The CDR3 DNA follows: TGTGCCAGCAGAACGACGCACAGATCCAATAATTCACCCCTCCACTTT. It codes for CASRTTHRSNNSPLHF.

This chain joins TRBV20-1 and TRBJ2-1, with TRBD2 matching 10 bases. Germline V gene sequence: CDR1 DFQATT, CDR2 SNEGSKA (reference sequence). The J segment lost 5 bases and the V segment lost 3 bases, leaving 4 bases of the junction unmatched. This CDR3 comprises 14 residues. The CDR3 spells CSASSGGLHNEQFF. The CDR3 region has the DNA TGCAGTGCTAGTAGCGGGGGGCTCCACAATGAGCAGTTCTTC.

The chain carries TRBV29-1 and TRBJ2-7; D might be TRBD2 (6 bases). This CDR3 region has 14 residues. Germline assignment: CDR1 SQVTM and CDR2 ANQGSEA. The ends were cut back, 4 bases at V and 4 bases at J, with 17 bases in the middle. The CDR3, as DNA: TGCAGCGTTGGCGGGGAAGCGCTTATTTACGAGCAGTACTTC. Amino acids: CSVGGEALIYEQYF.

The chain has TRBV4-3 and TRBJ1-1, with D possibly matching TRBD1 (5 bases). CDR3 length: 15 residues. V lost 1 base, J lost 4 bases, and 13 bases lay in between. Germline V gives CDR1 LGHNA, CDR2 YSLEER. The CDR3 protein is CASSQAKFGGTEAFF. In DNA, the CDR3 is TGCGCCAGCAGCCAAGCTAAGTTCGGGGGCACTGAAGCTTTCTTT.

In its sample, this clone was seen a few times. The chain joins TRBV5-4 to TRBJ1-2; D unclear. The CDR3 consists of 13 residues. V was trimmed by 7 bases and J by 4 bases, leaving 14 bases between them. Germline CDR1 is SGHNT and CDR2 is YYREEE (reference sequence). The CDR3, as DNA: TGTGCCAGCCGACTAGTGGGGTCCTATGGCTACACCTTC. Translating it yields CASRLVGSYGYTF.

Here the CDR3 DNA reads TGCGCCAGCAGCCCCAGGACAGGGGATTGGGTGAACACTGAAGCTTTCTTT. Protein product: CASSPRTGDWVNTEAFF. The rearrangement links TRBV4-1 to TRBJ1-1; 9 bases match TRBD1. CDR1 MGHRA and CDR2 YSYEKL come from the germline V gene. The CDR3 spans 17 residues. V was clipped by 4 bases and J by 0 bases; unmatched bases: 9.

The rearrangement links TRBV29-1 to TRBJ1-2, with D maybe TRBD1 (6 bases). The CDR3 totals 12 residues. The germline V gene has CDR1 SQVTM and CDR2 ANQGSEA. V was pared by 5 bases and J by 8 bases, with 15 bases between. The CDR3 sequence: CSVWGQGGGYTF. In DNA, the CDR3 is TGCAGCGTTTGGGGGCAAGGCGGAGGCTACACCTTC.

In the case of this clone: One end of the junction does not line up with germline, which may come from a read error. This chain uses TRBV7-2 with TRBJ2-6; D is ambiguous. Germline V lookup: CDR1 SGHTA, CDR2 FQGNSA. The CDR3 runs 12 residues. The CDR3 nucleotides read TGTGCCAGCAGCTCTCGGGCCAACGTCCTGACTTTC. Translation: CASSSRANVLTF.

V gene TRBV5-4 combines with J gene TRBJ1-2, with D unresolved. The CDR3 totals 15 residues. The germline gives CDR1 SGHNT, CDR2 YYREEE (reference sequence). Trimming shortened V by 2 bases and J by 2 bases, and 13 bases separated the two germline ends. This chain's CDR3 is CASSFDPKENYGYTF. Written as DNA, the CDR3 is TGTGCCAGCAGCTTCGACCCCAAGGAGAACTATGGCTACACCTTC.

This clone was detected once. V usage is TRBV7-2 and J usage is TRBJ2-7; TRBD2 matches at 13 bases. The CDR3 extends over 16 amino acids. J lost 0 bases, V lost 4 bases, and 3 bases had no gene match. Germline CDR1 SGHTA, CDR2 FQGNSA. The CDR3: CASSWTSGGSSYEQYF. The CDR3 region has the DNA TGTGCCAGCAGCTGGACTAGCGGGGGTAGCTCCTACGAGCAGTACTTC.

The chain links TRBV30 to TRBJ1-2, with D possibly TRBD1 on 6 matching bases. Germline values: CDR1 GTSNPN, CDR2 SVGIG (reference sequence). The CDR3 runs 14 residues. Trimming shortened V by 0 bases and J by 2 bases, and 10 bases separated the two germline ends. DNA for the CDR3: TGTGCCTGGAGTGTAGGACAGAGCAACTATGGCTACACCTTC. It encodes CAWSVGQSNYGYTF.

The V gene is TRBV18, the J gene TRBJ2-1, with TRBD2 matching 10 bases. V was pared by 4 bases and J by 0 bases, with 3 bases of the junction left unmatched. This CDR3 comprises 16 residues. CDR1 is KGHSH, CDR2 LQKENI, per germline. The CDR3 reads CASSLLAGDSYNEQFF. The CDR3 DNA follows: TGTGCCAGCTCACTTCTAGCGGGGGACTCCTACAATGAGCAGTTCTTC.

The chain uses TRBV11-2 and TRBJ1-1; D unclear. Germline loops: CDR1 SGHAT, CDR2 FQNNGV. The V end lost 3 bases, the J end lost 3 bases, and 14 bases lay between the germline ends. The CDR3 has 15 amino acids. CDR3 region: CASSFTWAGDTEAFF. The CDR3 nucleotides are TGTGCCAGCAGCTTCACGTGGGCAGGCGACACTGAAGCTTTCTTT.

The rearrangement uses TRBV5-8 and TRBJ2-7; no firm D call. CDR3 length: 14 amino acids. The V gene lost 4 bases and the J gene lost 4 bases, with 15 bases spanning the gap. Germline CDR1 and CDR2: SGHTS and YDEGEE. CDR3 residues: CASSAYPRNYEQYF. CDR3 bases: TGTGCCAGCAGCGCCTACCCCAGGAATTACGAGCAGTACTTC.

The chain couples TRBV6-4 to TRBJ2-2; D gene unclear. The CDR3 totals 12 residues. V dropped 5 bases and J dropped 6 bases, with 7 bases sitting between them. Germline loops: CDR1 MRHNA, CDR2 SNTAGT. The CDR3 sequence is CASSQDPGELFF. The CDR3 nucleotides read TGTGCCAGCAGTCAGGATCCCGGGGAGCTGTTTTTT.

J is TRBJ1-2 and V is TRBV6-5; D remains unclear. Germline loops: CDR1 MNHEY, CDR2 SVGAGI. Trimming pared 0 bases from V and 2 bases from J, leaving 13 bases between. The CDR3 has 16 amino acids. CDR3 sequence reads: CASSYSPWRGNYGYTF. CDR3 coding DNA: TGTGCCAGCAGTTACTCACCCTGGAGAGGGAACTATGGCTACACCTTC.

The chain uses TRBV25-1 and TRBJ1-2; 10 bases fit TRBD1. J gave up 6 bases and V 5 bases, and 6 bases lay outside the gene matches. Germline assignment: CDR1 MGHDK and CDR2 SYGVNS. This CDR3 contains 14 residues. The DNA for the CDR3 is TGTGCCAGCAGTCCTGGACAGGGGGTTCATGGCTACACCTTC. Protein product: CASSPGQGVHGYTF.